Each of the 31 T cell receptor beta chains below was sequenced from the same sample in a study of blood T cell repertoires in COVID-19. TCRdb keeps only in-frame clones here, not all; method: immunoSEQ multiplex PCR. The sample lists roughly 200,000 clones; 80% to 90% were seen once. Sequenced material: peripheral blood. The receptor source for this set is a human donor with active or convalescent COVID-19. The donor label of this sample is uncertain.

As regards this clone: Germline is not matched at one junction end, which may reflect a read error. The CDR3 sequence is CASRHPKGQGDF. In DNA form, the CDR3 reads TGTGCCAGCAGACACCCAAAGGGGCAAGGCGACTTC. The rearrangement joins TRBV7-2 to TRBJ1-2; the D gene is possibly TRBD1 (5 bases). Looked up from germline, CDR1 is SGHTA and CDR2 is FQGNSA. The CDR3 is made up of 12 amino acids. The full variable domain, in which reference TRBV7-2 and TRBJ1-2 provide the parts outside the CDR3, is GAGVSQSPSNKVTEKGKDVELRCDPISGHTALYWYRQSLGQGLEFLIYFQGNSAPDKSGLPSDRFSAERTGGSVSTLTIQRTQQEDSAVYLCASRHPKGQGDFGSGTRLTVV.

CDR3 protein: CASSLVQGRNSPLHF. The CDR3 DNA sequence: TGTGCCAGCAGCTTAGTCCAGGGTCGTAATTCACCCCTCCACTTT. This sequence joins TRBV7-8 and TRBJ1-6; a possible D gene is TRBD1 (5 bases). CDR1 is SGHVS, CDR2 FQNEAQ, per germline. CDR3 length equals 15 residues. Trimming cost V 1 base and J 6 bases, with 10 bases left between them. The variable domain in full, with the rest retrieved from reference TRBV7-8 and TRBJ1-6, is GAGVSQSPRYKVAKRGQDVALRCDPISGHVSLFWYQQALGQGPEFLTYFQNEAQLDKSGLPSDRFFAERPEGSVSTLKIQRTQQEDSAVYLCASSLVQGRNSPLHFGNGTRLTVT.

This chain connects TRBV13 to TRBJ2-5, with TRBD2 matching over 7 bases. From germline, CDR1 is PRHDT and CDR2 FYEKMQ (reference sequence). The junction had 6 bases not matched to a gene; V was cut back by 5 bases and J by 9 bases. The CDR3 is made up of 12 amino acids. The CDR3 sequence: CASSRTSSAQYF. The CDR3 DNA is TGTGCCAGCAGCCGGACTAGTTCGGCCCAGTACTTC.

The V call is TRBV21-1, the J call TRBJ2-1; the table assigns TRBD2, which was not confirmed against the DNA. TRBV21-1 is tagged as a pseudogene. This CDR3 has 17 amino acids. The CDR3 DNA is TGTGCCAGCAGCAAAGACGGTGTGACTAGCCTGTACAATGAGCAGTTCTTC. This codes for CASSKDGVTSLYNEQFF.

Here the CDR3 reads CASSPNSGTGPVHYGYTF. The CDR3 DNA reads TGTGCCAGCAGCCCCAACTCCGGGACAGGGCCTGTGCACTATGGCTACACCTTC. The chain couples TRBV9 to TRBJ1-2; 9 bases map to TRBD1. The CDR3 extends over 18 amino acids. Germline CDR1 is SGDLS and CDR2 is YYNGEE. The J segment lost 3 bases and the V segment lost 4 bases, leaving 16 bases of the junction unmatched.

This clone was picked up one time. The V call is TRBV9, the J call TRBJ2-5; 12 nucleotides align to TRBD2. The junction had 4 bases not matched to a gene; V was cut back by 0 bases and J by 7 bases. Germline values: CDR1 SGDLS, CDR2 YYNGEE. CDR3 size: 15 residues. DNA of the CDR3: TGTGCCAGCAGCGTAGAAGGGACTAGCGGGTCGACCCAGTACTTC. Translated: CASSVEGTSGSTQYF. The full variable domain, with the rest looked up from reference TRBV9 and TRBJ2-5, is DSGVTQTPKHLITATGQRVTLRCSPRSGDLSVYWYQQSLDQGLQFLIQYYNGEERAKGNILERFSAQQFPDLHSELNLSSLELGDSALYFCASSVEGTSGSTQYFGPGTRLLVL.

The rearrangement links TRBV9 to TRBJ2-3; D is unresolved. The germline V and J ends were trimmed by 1 base and 1 base, with 7 bases remaining between them. Germline V CDR1 and CDR2: SGDLS, YYNGEE. The CDR3 has 14 amino acids. This CDR3 reads CASSVYEGTDTQYF. CDR3 nucleotides: TGTGCCAGCAGCGTATATGAGGGCACAGATACGCAGTATTTT. The variable domain in full, completed from reference TRBV9 and TRBJ2-3, reads DSGVTQTPKHLITATGQRVTLRCSPRSGDLSVYWYQQSLDQGLQFLIQYYNGEERAKGNILERFSAQQFPDLHSELNLSSLELGDSALYFCASSVYEGTDTQYFGPGTRLTVL.

The gene calls are TRBV6-2 or TRBV6-3 and TRBJ1-5; 7 bases line up with TRBD1. The V gene end was trimmed by 2 bases and the J gene end by 0 bases; junction bases not matched to a gene: 7. CDR3 length equals 17 residues. Per the germline V gene, CDR1 is MNHEY and CDR2 is SVGEGT. The CDR3 loop is CASSYPGQDYSNQPQHF. CDR3 coding DNA: TGTGCCAGCAGTTACCCCGGACAGGATTATAGCAATCAGCCCCAGCATTTT.

The chain is built from TRBV7-9 and TRBJ1-1, with D possibly being TRBD1 (5 bases). V shed 2 bases and J shed 1 base, with 17 bases lying between them. The CDR3 length is 17 residues. The germline gives CDR1 SEHNR, CDR2 FQNEAQ (reference sequence). The CDR3 coding sequence is TGTGCCAGCAGCTTATGGGGCTTAGGGGAAACGAACACTGAAGCTTTCTTT. As protein: CASSLWGLGETNTEAFF.

This clone appeared a single time. An end of the junction does not agree with germline; a read error may underlie this. The gene calls are TRBV6-5 and TRBJ2-1, with 9 nucleotides matching TRBD2. Germline V lookup: CDR1 MNHEY, CDR2 SVGAGI. This CDR3 is built from 15 residues. The CDR3, as DNA: TGTGCCAGCGGTTACAGCGCGGGGGGGCGTGGTGAGCAGTTCTTC. This translates into CASGYSAGGRGEQFF.

This clone was picked up a small number of times. This chain links TRBV3-1 (or the pseudogene TRBV3-2) with TRBJ1-5; D possibly corresponds to TRBD1 (6 bases). V was trimmed by 0 bases and J by 4 bases, leaving 19 bases between them. The CDR3 consists of 18 residues. Germline-derived CDR1 and CDR2 are LGHDT and YNNKEL (reference sequence). In nucleotides, the CDR3 is TGTGCCAGCAGCCAAGATGGGGACACCACCCGATATAATCAGCCCCAGCATTTT. Protein sequence: CASSQDGDTTRYNQPQHF.

This clone was counted between two and nine times. V is TRBV2 and J is TRBJ2-5, with TRBD2 identical over 10 bases. CDR3 size: 16 residues. From germline, CDR1 is SNHLY and CDR2 FYNNEI. Trimming at V came to 4 bases and at J to 5 bases, leaving 10 bases not matched to a gene. This chain's CDR3 is CASSARAGGPRETQYF. The CDR3 DNA reads as TGTGCCAGCAGTGCCAGAGCGGGAGGGCCTCGGGAGACCCAGTACTTC.

The rearrangement joins TRBV28 to TRBJ1-1, with D perhaps TRBD1 (5 bases). CDR3 length: 14 residues. V gave up 0 bases and J gave up 5 bases, with 10 bases separating them. Germline CDR1 and CDR2: MDHEN and SYDVKM. CDR3 coding DNA: TGTGCCAGCAGTTTATGGGGGGAGGTTACTGAAGCTTTCTTT. Translation gives CASSLWGEVTEAFF.

The CDR3 here is CASSVVANTEAFF. The CDR3 coding sequence is TGTGCCAGCAGCGTAGTGGCTAACACTGAAGCTTTCTTT. The chain couples TRBV9 to TRBJ1-1; unclear D gene. Trimming took off 0 bases at V and 2 bases at J, with 5 bases between the two ends. Germline V lookup: CDR1 SGDLS, CDR2 YYNGEE. The CDR3 has 13 residues.

The sample holds one count of this clone. The rearrangement uses TRBV7-8 and TRBJ2-6, with D maybe TRBD1 (6 bases). There are 19 residues in the CDR3. From germline, CDR1 is SGHVS and CDR2 FQNEAQ. The germline V and J ends were trimmed by 6 bases and 0 bases, with 21 bases remaining between them. DNA for the CDR3: TGTGCCAGCAGAAATGGGGTAGGGACAATTCTCTCTGGGGCCAACGTCCTGACTTTC. Its translation is CASRNGVGTILSGANVLTF.

V is TRBV12-5 and J is TRBJ2-3, with TRBD1 identical over 8 bases. V lost 5 bases to trimming and J lost 3 bases; unmatched junction nucleotides: 4. The CDR3 runs to 14 residues. Germline V gives CDR1 LGHNT, CDR2 FRNRAP. This CDR3 reads CASGQGASTDTQYF. The CDR3 nucleotides are TGTGCTAGTGGTCAGGGGGCTAGTACAGATACGCAGTATTTT.

J is TRBJ2-7 and V is TRBV7-2, with TRBD2 identical over 14 bases. The germline gives CDR1 SGHTA, CDR2 FQGNSA. This CDR3 is 16 amino acids long. With 3 bases clipped from V and 0 bases from J, the junction kept 1 base outside the gene matches. The CDR3 DNA sequence: TGTGCCAGCAGCTTCGGGACTAGCGGGAGCTCCTACGAGCAGTACTTC. It is translated as CASSFGTSGSSYEQYF. Using reference TRBV7-2 and TRBJ2-7 for the parts outside the CDR3, the full variable domain is GAGVSQSPSNKVTEKGKDVELRCDPISGHTALYWYRQSLGQGLEFLIYFQGNSAPDKSGLPSDRFSAERTGGSVSTLTIQRTQQEDSAVYLCASSFGTSGSSYEQYFGPGTRLTVT.

J is TRBJ2-3 and V is TRBV28; 8 bases agree with TRBD1. The V gene's germline CDR1 is MDHEN and CDR2 SYDVKM. The CDR3 has 16 residues. V shed 5 bases, J shed 0 bases, and the junction held 7 bases outside the gene matches. CDR3: CASSGQGATSTDTQYF. Here the CDR3 DNA reads TGTGCCAGCAGTGGGCAGGGGGCGACTAGCACAGATACGCAGTATTTT.

The V and J genes are TRBV29-1 and TRBJ1-2; D is possibly TRBD1 (6 bases). CDR3 length: 12 amino acids. Trimming shortened V by 2 bases and J by 8 bases, and 12 bases separated the two germline ends. Looked up from germline, CDR1 is SQVTM and CDR2 is ANQGSEA. The CDR3 nucleotides read TGCAGCGTTGAACGTCAACAGGGAGGCTACACCTTC. Translating it yields CSVERQQGGYTF.

The J gene is TRBJ1-5, the V gene TRBV6-5; no reliable D call. CDR3 length equals 15 residues. Trimming shortened V by 0 bases and J by 0 bases, and 6 bases separated the two germline ends. Germline V gene data show CDR1 as MNHEY and CDR2 as SVGAGI. The CDR3 DNA is TGTGCCAGCAGTTACTCGGGAGTTAGCAATCAGCCCCAGCATTTT. This codes for CASSYSGVSNQPQHF.

V is TRBV4-1 and J is TRBJ1-2; possibly TRBD1 for D (5 bases). The CDR3 runs 15 residues. V was clipped by 0 bases and J by 5 bases, with 13 bases between them. CDR1 MGHRA and CDR2 YSYEKL come from the germline V gene. This CDR3 reads CASSQDPSRVYGYTF. The CDR3 DNA reads TGCGCCAGCAGCCAAGACCCGTCCAGGGTTTATGGCTACACCTTC.

V and J are TRBV24-1 and TRBJ1-5; D is perhaps TRBD1 (6 bases). Trimming took off 3 bases at V and 3 bases at J, with 11 bases between the two ends. The CDR3 totals 15 residues. Germline V gene lookup returns CDR1 KGHDR and CDR2 SFDVKD. The CDR3 DNA is TGTGCCACCAGTGATACAGGGAGAGTCAATCAGCCCCAGCATTTT. Amino acid sequence: CATSDTGRVNQPQHF.

The chain joins TRBV9 to TRBJ1-1; D might be TRBD1 (6 bases). CDR3 length: 13 residues. Germline assignment: CDR1 SGDLS and CDR2 YYNGEE. V lost 3 bases and J lost 4, with 10 bases in between. In DNA, the CDR3 is TGTGCCAGCAGCGAGACAGGTATCACTGAAGCTTTCTTT. Residues: CASSETGITEAFF. Full variable domain (missing parts from reference TRBV9 and TRBJ1-1): DSGVTQTPKHLITATGQRVTLRCSPRSGDLSVYWYQQSLDQGLQFLIQYYNGEERAKGNILERFSAQQFPDLHSELNLSSLELGDSALYFCASSETGITEAFFGQGTRLTVV.

This clone was seen just once. V is TRBV30 and J is TRBJ1-4, with a tentative D call TRBD1 (5 bases). From germline, CDR1 is GTSNPN and CDR2 SVGIG (reference sequence). The V end was cut by 5 bases, the J end by 7 bases, with 8 bases between. This CDR3 has 11 amino acids. The CDR3, as DNA: TGTGCCTGGGGCAGGGCTGAAAAACTGTTTTTT. It specifies CAWGRAEKLFF. The full variable domain, rest sourced from reference TRBV30 and TRBJ1-4, is SQTIHQWPATLVQPVGSPLSLECTVEGTSNPNLYWYRQAAGRGLQLLFYSVGIGQISSEVPQNLSASRPQDRQFILSSKKLLLSDSGFYLCAWGRAEKLFFGSGTQLSVL.

The chain is built from TRBV6-4 and TRBJ1-1; weak D call: TRBD1 (6 bases). This CDR3 is built from 13 residues. V was cut by 6 bases and J by 2 bases, with 10 bases left in between. From germline, CDR1 is MRHNA and CDR2 SNTAGT. The DNA for the CDR3 is TGTGCCAGCAGCCTCAGGGGCAACACTGAAGCTTTCTTT. The encoded protein is CASSLRGNTEAFF.

The J gene is TRBJ1-2, the V gene TRBV6-1; perhaps TRBD1 as D (6 bases). CDR3 length: 17 residues. Germline V CDR1 and CDR2: MNHNS, SASEGT. V was clipped by 0 bases and J by 0 bases, with 14 bases between them. The CDR3 DNA reads as TGTGCCAGCAGTGAAGCCCTTCGACAGGCGTCTAACTATGGCTACACCTTC. Protein product: CASSEALRQASNYGYTF.

The V gene is TRBV18, the J gene TRBJ1-3; D is uncertain. The CDR3 contains 16 residues. The V gene lost 2 bases and the J gene lost 3 bases, with 14 bases spanning the gap. CDR1 and CDR2 (germline): KGHSH, LQKENI. Here the CDR3 reads CASSPSEGISGNTIYF. Written as DNA, the CDR3 is TGTGCCAGCTCACCATCCGAGGGAATAAGTGGAAACACCATATATTTT.

The J gene is TRBJ2-5, the V gene TRBV5-6; 7 bases align to TRBD1. Unmatched junction bases numbered 8, after V lost 4 bases and J lost 5 bases. Germline V gene data show CDR1 as SGHDT and CDR2 as YYEEEE. The CDR3 has 14 residues. CDR3 residues: CASSQEQGTETQYF. In DNA, the CDR3 is TGTGCCAGCAGCCAGGAACAGGGGACGGAGACCCAGTACTTC.

This sequence joins TRBV29-1 and TRBJ2-4, with 8 bases matching TRBD1. With V trimmed by 3 bases and J by 7 bases, 8 bases remained unmatched. Germline V CDR1 and CDR2: SQVTM, ANQGSEA. This CDR3 is built from 14 residues. As DNA, the CDR3 is TGCAGCGTTGATGGCGACAGGGGAGAGAACATTCAGTACTTC. This translates into CSVDGDRGENIQYF.

This chain joins TRBV7-2 and TRBJ2-5; TRBD2 matches 10 bases. The V segment lost 5 bases and the J segment 2 bases; nucleotides outside the gene matches: 5. The CDR3 runs to 15 residues. Looked up from germline, CDR1 is SGHTA and CDR2 is FQGNSA. The CDR3 reads CASSPRTSGQETQYF. CDR3 coding DNA: TGTGCCAGCAGCCCCAGGACTAGCGGACAAGAGACCCAGTACTTC.

This clone was observed a single time. V usage is TRBV19 and J usage is TRBJ1-2; D might be TRBD1 (6 bases). The CDR3 is 13 residues long. Deletions cut 10 bases from V and 5 bases from J, with 17 bases between. CDR1 is LNHDA, CDR2 SQIVND, per germline (reference sequence). CDR3 protein: CATQRGGLYGYTF. The CDR3 nucleotides read TGTGCCACCCAAAGGGGGGGGCTTTATGGCTACACCTTC.